Each of the 30 T cell receptor beta chains below was sequenced from the same sample in a study of human T cells and chemical hapten exposure. TCRdb re-called the RACE reads through MiXCR, storing one row per CDR3 protein. The sample holds about 120,000 distinct CDR3 sequences; 13% are singletons and the top ten take around 2.8%. This sample's time point: pre-sensitization, week 0. Treatment specified: therapeutic diphenylcyclopropenone sensitization with weekly scalp DPC. Sequenced here: whole blood, sampled in connection with sensitization to the hapten diphenylcyclopropenone (DPC). The receptors were sampled from a woman between 18 and 30 years old with alopecia areata. Some clones in this sample may be carry-over from other donors' samples.

This clonotype has a handful of counts. This chain uses TRBV2 with TRBJ2-5; D perhaps matches TRBD1 (5 bases). The CDR3 is made up of 13 amino acids. CDR1 SNHLY and CDR2 FYNNEI come from the germline V gene. Trimming cost V 4 bases and J 6 bases, with 12 bases left between them. The CDR3 protein is CASSGSQGKTQYF. The CDR3 nucleotides are TGTGCCAGCAGTGGGTCGCAGGGAAAGACCCAGTACTTC.

This rearrangement joins TRBV29-1 to TRBJ1-3; D call uncertain. The CDR3 is 13 residues long. The V and J ends lost 7 bases and 0 bases respectively, with 10 bases between them. Per the germline V gene, CDR1 is SQVTM and CDR2 is ANQGSEA. The CDR3 protein is CSATHDSGNTIYF. CDR3 nucleotide sequence: TGCAGCGCCACACATGACTCTGGAAACACCATATATTTT.

J is TRBJ2-2 and V is TRBV20-1; 7 bases line up with TRBD2. The CDR3 covers 15 residues. V lost 5 bases, J lost 8 bases, and 14 bases stayed unmatched. Germline loops: CDR1 DFQATT, CDR2 SNEGSKA (reference sequence). In DNA form, the CDR3 reads TGCAGTGCTTCTCCCGGACGGGGGGATTCAGGGGAGCTGTTTTTT. This codes for CSASPGRGDSGELFF.

This clonotype was counted many times. The chain's CDR3 is CASSLNSNQPQHF. CDR3 DNA: TGTGCCAGCAGCTTAAATAGCAATCAGCCCCAGCATTTT. The rearrangement links TRBV7-9 to TRBJ1-5; D call uncertain. Trimming pared 2 bases from V and 0 bases from J, leaving 2 bases between. Germline assignment: CDR1 SEHNR and CDR2 FQNEAQ (reference sequence). The CDR3 runs to 13 residues. The full variable domain, in which reference TRBV7-9 and TRBJ1-5 provide the parts outside the CDR3, is DTGVSQNPRHKITKRGQNVTFRCDPISEHNRLYWYRQTLGQGPEFLTYFQNEAQLEKSRLLSDRFSAERPKGSFSTLEIQRTEQGDSAMYLCASSLNSNQPQHFGDGTRLSIL.

This clonotype showed up many times. This chain uses TRBV20-1 with TRBJ2-1; TRBD1 or TRBD2 may be the D gene (5 bases each). The CDR3 is 15 amino acids. V was clipped by 0 bases and J by 2 bases, with 11 bases between them. CDR1 and CDR2 from the germline V gene are DFQATT and SNEGSKA (reference sequence). The CDR3 DNA reads TGCAGTGCTAGAGATCACCGGGACCCCTACAATGAGCAGTTCTTC. This gives the protein CSARDHRDPYNEQFF.

This clonotype was found a few times. The chain uses TRBV12-3 or TRBV12-4 and TRBJ2-3; 7 bases are shared with TRBD2. Unmatched junction bases numbered 5, after V lost 1 base and J lost 4 bases. This CDR3 region has 15 residues. CDR3 residues: CASSLVGGDADTQYF. The CDR3, as DNA: TGTGCCAGCAGTTTAGTGGGGGGGGACGCAGATACGCAGTATTTT.

This clonotype was counted only a few times. J is TRBJ1-1 and V is TRBV7-2; TRBD1 aligns across 7 bases. The CDR3 consists of 19 residues. Germline values: CDR1 SGHTA, CDR2 FQGNSA. Unmatched junction bases numbered 18, after V lost 5 bases and J lost 0 bases. CDR3 DNA: TGTGCCAGCAGCGTACTCCCTATGCGCAGGGGGTATGTGAACACTGAAGCTTTCTTT. Translated, it gives CASSVLPMRRGYVNTEAFF.

This clonotype was seen ten or more times. The chain has TRBV27 and TRBJ1-1, with 10 nucleotides matching TRBD1. In germline, CDR1 is MNHEY, CDR2 SMNVEV (reference sequence). Trimming removed 7 bases from V and 2 bases from J; junction bases left unmatched: 1. The CDR3 contains 13 residues. DNA for the CDR3: TGTGCCAGCAAGACAGGGGGCAACACTGAAGCTTTCTTT. Residues: CASKTGGNTEAFF.

This clonotype came up a few times. V is TRBV5-4 and J is TRBJ1-4; maybe TRBD1 (5 bases). With 4 bases removed from V and 6 bases from J, the gap between germline ends came to 10 bases. Germline CDR1 reads SGHNT; CDR2 reads YYREEE (reference sequence). This CDR3 has 13 amino acids. This CDR3 is CASSGGEDEKLFF. CDR3 in DNA: TGTGCCAGCAGCGGAGGGGAGGATGAAAAACTGTTTTTT.

This chain joins TRBV27 and TRBJ2-7; no clear D. Germline loops: CDR1 MNHEY, CDR2 SMNVEV (reference sequence). The V end was cut by 5 bases, the J end by 4 bases, with 12 bases between. The length of the CDR3 is 13 residues. CDR3 DNA sequence: TGTGCCAGCAGTCTTACACATGGTTACGAGCAGTACTTC. Translation: CASSLTHGYEQYF.

This clonotype was seen repeatedly, ten times or more. The rearrangement uses TRBV15 and TRBJ1-5; D is perhaps TRBD1 (5 bases). Deletions cut 5 bases from V and 5 bases from J, with 13 bases between. The CDR3 is 14 residues long. From germline, CDR1 is LNHNV and CDR2 YYDKDF (reference sequence). The CDR3 here is CATSQTGPHQPQHF. In DNA, the CDR3 is TGTGCCACCAGCCAAACGGGGCCTCATCAGCCCCAGCATTTT.

This clonotype turned up a few times. The rearrangement uses TRBV4-3 and TRBJ2-1; perhaps TRBD2 as D (5 bases). Germline CDR1 reads LGHNA; CDR2 reads YSLEER. V shed 0 bases and J shed 8 bases, with 8 bases lying between them. The CDR3 has 13 residues. The CDR3, as DNA: TGCGCCAGCAGCCAAGATTCGGGGTATGAGCAGTTCTTC. Its protein product is CASSQDSGYEQFF.

The chain links TRBV5-4 to TRBJ1-1, with 8 bases identical to TRBD1. CDR1 is SGHNT, CDR2 YYREEE, per germline (reference sequence). V gave up 4 bases and J gave up 5 bases; unmatched junction bases: 4. The CDR3 contains 13 residues. CDR3 nucleotide sequence: TGTGCCAGCAGCCAAGACAGGGGTACTGAAGCTTTCTTT. Translation: CASSQDRGTEAFF.

This clonotype was counted only a few times. The rearrangement joins TRBV6-6 to TRBJ2-7; TRBD1 is a possible D gene (5 bases). The germline V and J ends were trimmed by 2 bases and 7 bases, with 9 bases remaining between them. This CDR3 comprises 12 residues. CDR1 is MNHNY and CDR2 is SVGAGI in the germline V gene (reference sequence). CDR3: CASSYQGREQYF. The CDR3 DNA follows: TGTGCCAGCAGTTACCAGGGAAGGGAGCAGTACTTC.

The chain links TRBV7-2 to TRBJ2-3; no reliable D call. This CDR3 is built from 16 residues. CDR1 and CDR2 from the germline V gene are SGHTA and FQGNSA. V was trimmed by 2 bases and J by 0 bases, leaving 12 bases between them. The CDR3 spells CASSLQTFISTDTQYF. The DNA for the CDR3 is TGTGCCAGCAGCTTACAGACTTTTATTAGCACAGATACGCAGTATTTT. The variable domain in full, completed from reference TRBV7-2 and TRBJ2-3, reads GAGVSQSPSNKVTEKGKDVELRCDPISGHTALYWYRQSLGQGLEFLIYFQGNSAPDKSGLPSDRFSAERTGGSVSTLTIQRTQQEDSAVYLCASSLQTFISTDTQYFGPGTRLTVL.

The J gene is TRBJ2-3, the V gene TRBV6-2 or TRBV6-3; 7 bases line up with TRBD2. The germline V gene encodes CDR1 MNHEY and CDR2 SVGEGT. J gave up 0 bases and V 6 bases, and 6 bases lay outside the gene matches. The CDR3 contains 15 residues. The CDR3 nucleotides are TGTGCCAGCAGAGTCAGCGGGGCAAGCACAGATACGCAGTATTTT. Protein sequence: CASRVSGASTDTQYF.

This clonotype has only a few counts. The chain links TRBV12-3 or TRBV12-4 to TRBJ2-7, with D perhaps matching TRBD2 (6 bases). Between the trimmed V and J ends, which lost 5 bases and 6 bases, there was a span of 17 bases. The CDR3 runs to 14 residues. In nucleotides, the CDR3 is TGTGCCAGCAGTCTGGGCACGGAGGGTTTCGAGCAGTACTTC. This sequence encodes CASSLGTEGFEQYF.

This chain links TRBV12-3 or TRBV12-4 with TRBJ2-7; TRBD1 might be the D (6 bases). CDR3 length: 13 residues. Deletions cut 6 bases from V and 3 bases from J, with 12 bases between. CDR3 sequence: CASSWTASYEQYF. CDR3 nucleotides: TGTGCCAGCAGCTGGACAGCCAGCTACGAGCAGTACTTC.

This clonotype was seen ten or more times. The CDR3 here is CASSSRTGKNQPQHF. CDR3 sequence (DNA): TGTGCCAGCAGTTCTCGGACAGGGAAAAATCAGCCCCAGCATTTT. The chain recombines TRBV12-3 or TRBV12-4 with TRBJ1-5; 8 bases are a match to TRBD1. The CDR3 runs 15 residues. Germline trimming cut 4 bases from V and 4 bases from J; bases unmatched to any gene: 6.

Many counts were recorded for this clonotype. The rearrangement links TRBV20-1 to TRBJ1-5; TRBD1 matches at 10 bases. The germline V gene has CDR1 DFQATT and CDR2 SNEGSKA (reference sequence). The ends lost 0 bases at V and 2 bases at J; junction bases unmatched: 1. This CDR3 comprises 15 residues. CDR3 sequence: CSARDGTGGNQPQHF. Here the CDR3 DNA reads TGCAGTGCTAGAGATGGGACAGGGGGCAATCAGCCCCAGCATTTT.

This clonotype came up many times. The chain recombines TRBV20-1 with TRBJ1-1; tentatively, D is TRBD1 (6 bases). Germline CDR1 and CDR2: DFQATT and SNEGSKA (reference sequence). CDR3 length equals 14 residues. Trimming left V 0 bases short and J 4 bases short, with 12 bases between. CDR3 coding DNA: TGCAGTGCTAGAGAGGGGCAGGGGATCACTGAAGCTTTCTTT. Its protein is CSAREGQGITEAFF.

Comment on this clonotype: This clone may be a read error of a much larger clone one base away. V is TRBV4-3 and J is TRBJ1-6; D might be TRBD1 (5 bases). Trimming stripped 2 bases from V and 10 bases from J, with 12 bases between. Germline lookup yields CDR1 LGHNA and CDR2 YSLEER. The CDR3 is 14 amino acids. CDR3 protein: CASSQLRGVSPLHF. In DNA form, the CDR3 reads TGCGCCAGCAGCCAATTACGGGGGGTGTCACCCCTCCACTTT.

This clonotype was seen only a few times. This rearrangement joins TRBV6-5 to TRBJ1-2; TRBD1 matches 8 bases. The CDR3 is made up of 13 amino acids. CDR1 and CDR2 from the germline V gene are MNHEY and SVGAGI. After removal of 6 bases from V and 5 bases from J, the junction contained 5 bases not matched to a gene. The CDR3 nucleotides read TGTGCCAGCAGCCGGGGACAGGATTATGGCTACACCTTC. This encodes CASSRGQDYGYTF.

The chain's CDR3 is CSVVTRSPYEQYF. As DNA, the CDR3 is TGCAGCGTTGTCACAAGATCGCCCTACGAGCAGTACTTC. The rearrangement uses TRBV29-1 and TRBJ2-7; no clear D. The germline V and J ends were trimmed by 4 bases and 2 bases, with 12 bases remaining between them. The CDR3 is 13 residues long. Germline loops: CDR1 SQVTM, CDR2 ANQGSEA.

This clonotype was seen at least ten times. This chain joins TRBV20-1 and TRBJ1-4, with D uncertain. Between the trimmed V and J ends, which lost 3 bases and 4 bases, there was a span of 12 bases. The germline CDR1 and CDR2 sequences are DFQATT and SNEGSKA (reference sequence). The CDR3 extends over 14 amino acids. Here the CDR3 DNA reads TGCAGTGCTAGGGCAGGCATCTTTAATGAAAAACTGTTTTTT. Amino acids: CSARAGIFNEKLFF.

The V call is TRBV9, the J call TRBJ2-2; D gene unclear. The V gene lost 2 bases and the J gene lost 8 bases, with 13 bases spanning the gap. CDR3 length: 14 residues. Per the germline V gene, CDR1 is SGDLS and CDR2 is YYNGEE. The CDR3 reads CASSVGPDMGELFF. The CDR3 DNA sequence: TGTGCCAGCAGCGTCGGACCAGACATGGGGGAGCTGTTTTTT.

This clonotype was seen more than once but under ten times. The rearrangement uses TRBV7-6 and TRBJ2-2; TRBD2 might be the D (5 bases). Trimming removed 3 bases from V and 4 bases from J, with 15 bases in between. The CDR3 runs 16 residues. Germline assignment: CDR1 SGHVS and CDR2 FNYEAQ. The CDR3 spells CASSFFIGEPTGELFF. In DNA, the CDR3 is TGTGCCAGCAGCTTTTTTATTGGGGAGCCCACCGGGGAGCTGTTTTTT. Full variable domain (missing parts from reference TRBV7-6 and TRBJ2-2): GAGVSQSPRYKVTKRGQDVALRCDPISGHVSLYWYRQALGQGPEFLTYFNYEAQQDKSGLPNDRFSAERPEGSISTLTIQRTEQRDSAMYRCASSFFIGEPTGELFFGEGSRLTVL.

The sample holds many counts of this clonotype. The chain recombines TRBV28 with TRBJ1-3; 12 nucleotides match TRBD1. Germline CDR1 reads MDHEN; CDR2 reads SYDVKM. The CDR3 is 14 residues long. V gave up 5 bases and J gave up 11 bases; unmatched junction bases: 7. CDR3 region: CASSRDRGQTPIYF. CDR3 coding DNA: TGTGCCAGCAGTCGGGACAGGGGGCAAACACCCATATATTTT.

This clonotype was observed a handful of times. This chain joins TRBV30 and TRBJ1-4; a possible D gene is TRBD1 (5 bases). Between the trimmed V and J ends, which lost 5 bases and 10 bases, there was a span of 23 bases. The CDR3 has 15 residues. Germline-derived CDR1 and CDR2 are GTSNPN and SVGIG (reference sequence). The CDR3 loop is CAWGELTAAGGKLFF. The CDR3 coding sequence is TGTGCCTGGGGCGAGCTGACAGCCGCGGGGGGAAAACTGTTTTTT.

This clonotype has more than one count but fewer than ten. V usage is TRBV7-6 and J usage is TRBJ2-5, with 10 bases aligning to TRBD1. This CDR3 has 15 amino acids. J lost 5 bases, V lost 5 bases, and 8 bases had no gene match. Germline CDR1 reads SGHVS; CDR2 reads FNYEAQ. CDR3 protein: CASSPETGGWETQYF. CDR3 DNA sequence: TGTGCCAGCAGCCCGGAGACAGGGGGCTGGGAGACCCAGTACTTC.